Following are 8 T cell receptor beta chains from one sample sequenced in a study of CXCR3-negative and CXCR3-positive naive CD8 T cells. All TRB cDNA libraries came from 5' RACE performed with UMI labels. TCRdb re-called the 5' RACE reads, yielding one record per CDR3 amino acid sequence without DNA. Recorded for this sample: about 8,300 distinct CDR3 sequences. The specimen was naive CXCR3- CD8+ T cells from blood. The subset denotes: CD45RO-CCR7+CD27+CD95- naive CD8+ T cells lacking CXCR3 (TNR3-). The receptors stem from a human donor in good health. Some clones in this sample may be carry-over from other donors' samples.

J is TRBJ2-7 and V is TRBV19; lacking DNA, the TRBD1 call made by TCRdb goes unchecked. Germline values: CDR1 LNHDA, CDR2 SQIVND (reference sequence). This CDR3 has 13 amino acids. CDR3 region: CASSYRGDYEQYF.

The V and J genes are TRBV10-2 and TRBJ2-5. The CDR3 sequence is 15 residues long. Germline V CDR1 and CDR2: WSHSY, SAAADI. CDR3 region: CASSDTIMYQETQYF.

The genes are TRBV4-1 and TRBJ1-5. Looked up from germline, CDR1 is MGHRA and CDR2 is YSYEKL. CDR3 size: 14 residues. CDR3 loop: CASSQVLGNQPQHF.

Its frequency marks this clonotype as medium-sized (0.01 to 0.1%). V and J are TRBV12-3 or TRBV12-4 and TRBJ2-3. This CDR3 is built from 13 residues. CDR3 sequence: CASRHRRTDTQYF.

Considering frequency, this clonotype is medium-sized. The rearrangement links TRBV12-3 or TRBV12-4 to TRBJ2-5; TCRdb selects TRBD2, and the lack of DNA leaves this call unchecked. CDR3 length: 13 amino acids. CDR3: CASSYTGPRTQYF.

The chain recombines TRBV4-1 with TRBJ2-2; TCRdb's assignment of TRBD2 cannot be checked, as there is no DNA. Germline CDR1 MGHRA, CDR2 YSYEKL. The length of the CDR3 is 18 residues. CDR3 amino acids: CASSQVPGLAGVTGELFF.

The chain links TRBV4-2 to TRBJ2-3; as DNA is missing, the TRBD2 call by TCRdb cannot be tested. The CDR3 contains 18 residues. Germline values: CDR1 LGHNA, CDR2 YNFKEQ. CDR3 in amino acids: CASSQELLAGGRTDTQYF.

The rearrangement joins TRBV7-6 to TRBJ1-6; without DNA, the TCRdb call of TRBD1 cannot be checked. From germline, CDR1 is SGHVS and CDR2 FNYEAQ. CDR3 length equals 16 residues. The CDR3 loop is CASSSRQVPHNSPLHF.